This T cell receptor (beta chain) was recovered during a study of blood T cell repertoires in COVID-19. Overall study: The United States, Italy and Spain provided the acute and convalescent COVID-19 samples. T cells, B-cell-depleted T cells, or PBMCs provided the cDNA or gDNA that served as material.

This CDR3 contains 14 residues. Germline assignment: CDR1 MGHDK and CDR2 SYGVNS. V dropped 5 bases and J dropped 0 bases, with 10 bases sitting between them. In the authors' methods: Estimated nucleated cell counts came from reference gene primer amplification. Profiled with immunoSEQ multiplex PCR; TCRdb holds only in-frame clones, not every one. V and J calls and clone size are copied from that table; D and trimming were computed from the DNA. This sample has under 300,000 clones, with approximately 86% found just once. Enrolled through a virtual design, the participants were between roughly 18 and 100 years of age and came from 24 US areas.

The chain links TRBV25-1 to TRBJ1-2; weak D call: TRBD1 (5 bases). The sequence was obtained from a woman aged 40 to 49 with acute COVID-19. Sequences were obtained from PBMCs or T cells enriched from blood (not recorded which). The CDR3 loop reads CASSTGTTNYGYTF. CDR3 coding DNA: TGTGCCAGCAGTACCGGGACTACTAACTATGGCTACACCTTC.